These T cell receptor beta chains were read from a single sample in a study of blood T cell repertoires in COVID-19. The protocol was immunoSEQ multiplex PCR, while the TCRdb copy is restricted to in-frame clones and leaves out a portion. The sample comprises over 300,000 clones, 70% to 90% of which are singletons, and about 10% rests with the top ten. Sequencing used PBMCs or T cells enriched from blood (not recorded which). Receptor source: a woman younger than 35 who had recovered from COVID-19. CDR3s include the opening cysteine and the closing phenylalanine or tryptophan. The order of the fields is V gene, clone size, J gene, D gene, CDR3 protein, CDR3 DNA. D genes are given only for firm matches. Only some rows state a clone size, as once, few, many or a class for expanded clones.

v_gene: TRBV2
abundance: .
j_gene: TRBJ1-1
d_gene: .
CDR3aa: CASSEQGLLNTEAFF
CDR3nt: TGTGCCAGCAGTGAGCAGGGACTCCTGAACACTGAAGCTTTCTTT

v_gene: TRBV27
abundance: .
j_gene: TRBJ2-7
d_gene: .
CDR3aa: CASSQIDSSYEQYF
CDR3nt: TGTGCCAGCAGTCAGATAGACAGCTCCTACGAGCAGTACTTC

v_gene: TRBV2
abundance: .
j_gene: TRBJ1-1
d_gene: .
CDR3aa: CASILTGVEAFF
CDR3nt: TGTGCCAGCATTCTAACTGGAGTTGAAGCTTTCTTT

v_gene: TRBV11-2
abundance: .
j_gene: TRBJ2-3
d_gene: .
CDR3aa: CASSLSTVTDTQYF
CDR3nt: TGTGCCAGCAGCCTTTCTACAGTCACAGATACGCAGTATTTT

v_gene: TRBV6-4
abundance: few
j_gene: TRBJ2-6
d_gene: .
CDR3aa: CASSNDSSGANVLTF
CDR3nt: TGTGCCAGCAGCAACGACAGTTCTGGGGCCAACGTCCTGACTTTC

v_gene: TRBV5-1
abundance: .
j_gene: TRBJ2-3
d_gene: TRBD2
CDR3aa: CASELGSGGTDTQYF
CDR3nt: TGCGCCAGCGAGTTGGGTAGCGGGGGCACAGATACGCAGTATTTT

v_gene: TRBV5-5
abundance: .
j_gene: TRBJ2-1
d_gene: TRBD1
CDR3aa: CASSLPRQGFYNEQFF
CDR3nt: TGTGCCAGCAGCTTGCCGCGACAGGGGTTCTACAATGAGCAGTTCTTC

v_gene: TRBV5-1
abundance: .
j_gene: TRBJ2-3
d_gene: TRBD2
CDR3aa: CASSVLPSYSGGGTDTQYF
CDR3nt: TGCGCCAGCAGCGTACTACCAAGTTACTCGGGGGGTGGCACAGATACGCAGTATTTT

v_gene: TRBV4-1
abundance: .
j_gene: TRBJ1-1
d_gene: TRBD1
CDR3aa: CASGPQGYTEAFF
CDR3nt: TGCGCCAGCGGACCACAGGGGTACACTGAAGCTTTCTTT

v_gene: TRBV10-2
abundance: .
j_gene: TRBJ2-1
d_gene: TRBD2
CDR3aa: CASSEQGGSYNEQFF
CDR3nt: TGCGCCAGCAGTGAGCAGGGCGGGAGCTACAATGAGCAGTTCTTC

v_gene: TRBV7-3
abundance: .
j_gene: TRBJ2-2
d_gene: TRBD1
CDR3aa: CASSLGQGNTGELFF
CDR3nt: TGTGCCAGCAGCTTGGGACAGGGGAACACCGGGGAGCTGTTTTTT

v_gene: TRBV3-1/TRBV3-2
abundance: .
j_gene: TRBJ1-2
d_gene: .
CDR3aa: CASSPVAGVDGYTF
CDR3nt: TGTGCCAGCAGCCCCGTGGCCGGGGTGGATGGCTACACCTTC

v_gene: TRBV5-3
abundance: .
j_gene: TRBJ2-2
d_gene: .
CDR3aa: CARSLGRQDNTGELFF
CDR3nt: TGTGCCAGAAGCTTGGGGCGACAGGACAACACCGGGGAGCTGTTTTTT

v_gene: TRBV28
abundance: .
j_gene: TRBJ2-7
d_gene: .
CDR3aa: CASSEVGDYEQYF
CDR3nt: TGTGCCAGCAGTGAGGTCGGGGACTACGAGCAGTACTTC

v_gene: TRBV4-1
abundance: .
j_gene: TRBJ2-2
d_gene: TRBD2
CDR3aa: CASSPTSGSGELFF
CDR3nt: TGCGCCAGCAGCCCGACTAGCGGGAGCGGGGAGCTGTTTTTT

v_gene: TRBV12-3/TRBV12-4
abundance: once
j_gene: TRBJ2-3
d_gene: .
CDR3aa: CASSRGTDTQYF
CDR3nt: TGTGCCAGCAGCCGCGGCACAGATACGCAGTATTTT

v_gene: TRBV5-1
abundance: .
j_gene: TRBJ2-7
d_gene: TRBD2
CDR3aa: CASSPSGLSYEQYF
CDR3nt: TGCGCCAGCAGCCCTAGCGGACTCTCCTACGAGCAGTACTTC

v_gene: TRBV2
abundance: .
j_gene: TRBJ2-7
d_gene: .
CDR3aa: CASSFNYEQYF
CDR3nt: TGTGCCAGCAGTTTTAATTACGAGCAGTACTTC

v_gene: TRBV4-2
abundance: .
j_gene: TRBJ2-1
d_gene: TRBD2
CDR3aa: CASSDTSGRANEQFF
CDR3nt: TGTGCCAGCAGCGATACTAGCGGGAGGGCAAATGAGCAGTTCTTC

v_gene: TRBV11-2
abundance: .
j_gene: TRBJ1-5
d_gene: .
CDR3aa: CASSFGTGDQPQHF
CDR3nt: TGTGCCAGCAGCTTTGGGACGGGGGATCAGCCCCAGCATTTT

v_gene: TRBV27
abundance: .
j_gene: TRBJ1-5
d_gene: .
CDR3aa: CASSWGGQNQPQHF
CDR3nt: TGTGCCAGCAGTTGGGGGGGACAAAATCAGCCCCAGCATTTT

v_gene: TRBV7-3
abundance: .
j_gene: TRBJ1-1
d_gene: TRBD1
CDR3aa: CASSWTGGTEAFF
CDR3nt: TGTGCCAGCAGCTGGACAGGGGGCACTGAAGCTTTCTTT

v_gene: TRBV7-8
abundance: .
j_gene: TRBJ1-5
d_gene: .
CDR3aa: CASSRTQDSNQPQHF
CDR3nt: TGTGCCAGCAGCCGTACACAGGATAGCAATCAGCCCCAGCATTTT

v_gene: TRBV7-9
abundance: .
j_gene: TRBJ2-7
d_gene: .
CDR3aa: CASSLAKGGLYEQYF
CDR3nt: TGTGCCAGCAGCTTAGCGAAGGGGGGGCTCTACGAGCAGTACTTC

v_gene: TRBV18
abundance: .
j_gene: TRBJ1-5
d_gene: TRBD1
CDR3aa: CASSPPGQDQPQHF
CDR3nt: TGTGCCAGCTCACCCCCCGGACAGGACCAGCCCCAGCATTTT

v_gene: TRBV27
abundance: .
j_gene: TRBJ1-1
d_gene: .
CDR3aa: CASSLSTGSLNTEAFF
CDR3nt: TGTGCCAGCAGTTTAAGTACAGGGAGTTTGAACACTGAAGCTTTCTTT

v_gene: TRBV19
abundance: .
j_gene: TRBJ1-2
d_gene: .
CDR3aa: CASSIGQVSYGYTF
CDR3nt: TGTGCCAGTAGTATCGGCCAGGTCAGCTATGGCTACACCTTC

v_gene: TRBV7-6
abundance: .
j_gene: TRBJ2-5
d_gene: .
CDR3aa: CASRNVDSVAETQYF
CDR3nt: TGTGCCAGCAGAAATGTCGACAGCGTGGCGGAGACCCAGTACTTC

v_gene: TRBV7-9
abundance: .
j_gene: TRBJ2-1
d_gene: TRBD1
CDR3aa: CASSFGTGGLEQFF
CDR3nt: TGTGCCAGCAGCTTCGGGACAGGGGGCCTTGAGCAGTTCTTC

v_gene: TRBV30
abundance: .
j_gene: TRBJ1-1
d_gene: .
CDR3aa: CAWSTRHAAEAFF
CDR3nt: TGTGCCTGGAGTACTCGACACGCCGCTGAAGCTTTCTTT